These T cell receptor beta chains were read from a single sample in a study of blood T cell repertoires in COVID-19. Sequenced by immunoSEQ multiplex PCR; TCRdb stores in-frame clones only, minus some. The data contain about 240,000 clones, more than 75% of them seen just once; the ten biggest clones take up 2.5% to 3.5%. What was sequenced was PBMCs or T cells enriched from blood (not recorded which). Source of these receptors: a woman between 35 and 50 years old with acute COVID-19. Both conserved end residues are part of each CDR3. Each record gives: D gene, clone size, V gene, J gene, CDR3 protein, CDR3 DNA. A D gene is named only where the DNA matches it firmly. Clone size appears in some rows only: once, few, many, or a class for an expanded clone.

d_call: TRBD1; clone_size: .; v_call: TRBV9; j_call: TRBJ1-4; cdr3_aa: CASSTNDRGPEKLFF; cdr3_nt: TGTGCCAGCAGCACTAATGACAGGGGGCCTGAAAAACTGTTTTTT
d_call: .; clone_size: .; v_call: TRBV5-1; j_call: TRBJ1-4; cdr3_aa: CASSRGMANEKLFF; cdr3_nt: TGCGCCAGCAGCCGAGGGATGGCTAATGAAAAACTGTTTTTT
d_call: TRBD1; clone_size: .; v_call: TRBV3-1/TRBV3-2; j_call: TRBJ1-2; cdr3_aa: CASSLGTASGLGYTF; cdr3_nt: TGTGCCAGCAGCCTCGGGACAGCCTCCGGGCTGGGCTACACCTTC
d_call: TRBD1; clone_size: .; v_call: TRBV6-1; j_call: TRBJ1-3; cdr3_aa: CASSEASGGGNTIYF; cdr3_nt: TGTGCCAGCAGTGAAGCTTCAGGGGGTGGAAACACCATATATTTT
d_call: .; clone_size: .; v_call: TRBV7-8; j_call: TRBJ2-1; cdr3_aa: CASSLVGGGYNEQFF; cdr3_nt: TGTGCCAGCAGCTTAGTTGGAGGTGGGTACAATGAGCAGTTCTTC
d_call: TRBD2; clone_size: .; v_call: TRBV10-3; j_call: TRBJ2-1; cdr3_aa: CAISERREVDNEQFF; cdr3_nt: TGTGCCATCAGTGAAAGGCGGGAGGTAGACAATGAGCAGTTCTTC
d_call: TRBD1; clone_size: .; v_call: TRBV6-5; j_call: TRBJ2-7; cdr3_aa: CASRGQGVGEQYF; cdr3_nt: TGTGCCAGCAGGGGACAGGGGGTAGGGGAGCAGTACTTC
d_call: TRBD1; clone_size: .; v_call: TRBV18; j_call: TRBJ1-1; cdr3_aa: CASSSTGTNTEAFF; cdr3_nt: TGTGCCAGCTCATCGACAGGGACGAACACTGAAGCTTTCTTT
d_call: .; clone_size: .; v_call: TRBV7-7; j_call: TRBJ2-1; cdr3_aa: CASSAPGTRSLDEQFF; cdr3_nt: TGTGCTAGCAGCGCACCCGGGACACGGAGTTTGGATGAGCAGTTCTTC
d_call: .; clone_size: .; v_call: TRBV13; j_call: TRBJ2-1; cdr3_aa: CASSQGHRRYNEQFF; cdr3_nt: TGTGCCAGCAGCCAGGGGCACAGGCGGTACAATGAGCAGTTCTTC
d_call: .; clone_size: once; v_call: TRBV11-3; j_call: TRBJ2-7; cdr3_aa: CASSYNLGPEQYF; cdr3_nt: TGTGCCAGCAGCTACAATCTGGGGCCCGAGCAGTACTTC
d_call: TRBD1; clone_size: .; v_call: TRBV14; j_call: TRBJ1-2; cdr3_aa: CASTQDYRLGRGHYGYTF; cdr3_nt: TGTGCCAGCACCCAAGATTACAGGTTGGGCAGGGGGCACTATGGCTACACCTTC
d_call: TRBD2; clone_size: .; v_call: TRBV4-2; j_call: TRBJ2-7; cdr3_aa: CASSQRLAGDEQYF; cdr3_nt: TGTGCCAGCAGCCAAAGACTAGCGGGAGACGAGCAGTACTTC
d_call: .; clone_size: .; v_call: TRBV21-1; j_call: TRBJ1-3; cdr3_aa: CASRGVISGNTIYF; cdr3_nt: TGTGCCAGTCGGGGGGTTATTTCTGGAAACACCATATATTTT
d_call: TRBD1; clone_size: once; v_call: TRBV5-6; j_call: TRBJ1-2; cdr3_aa: CASSGVVQGIYGYTF; cdr3_nt: TGTGCCAGCAGCGGAGTTGTACAGGGGATCTATGGCTACACCTTC
d_call: .; clone_size: .; v_call: TRBV28; j_call: TRBJ1-5; cdr3_aa: CASLGGRGPLSNQPQHF; cdr3_nt: TGTGCCAGCTTAGGTGGCAGGGGACCTCTTAGCAATCAGCCCCAGCATTTT
d_call: TRBD1; clone_size: .; v_call: TRBV7-9; j_call: TRBJ2-7; cdr3_aa: CASSEGWGQGHEQYF; cdr3_nt: TGTGCCAGCAGCGAGGGGTGGGGACAGGGGCACGAGCAGTACTTC
d_call: TRBD2; clone_size: .; v_call: TRBV15; j_call: TRBJ2-7; cdr3_aa: CATSRELTSAGYEQYF; cdr3_nt: TGTGCCACCAGCAGAGAATTGACTAGCGCGGGATACGAGCAGTACTTC
d_call: .; clone_size: .; v_call: TRBV27; j_call: TRBJ2-7; cdr3_aa: CASSLWSGHYEQYF; cdr3_nt: TGTGCCAGCAGTTTATGGTCAGGGCACTACGAGCAGTACTTC
d_call: .; clone_size: .; v_call: TRBV5-1; j_call: TRBJ2-7; cdr3_aa: CASSLLDSSYEQYF; cdr3_nt: TGCGCCAGCAGCTTGCTAGACAGCTCCTACGAGCAGTACTTC
d_call: .; clone_size: once; v_call: TRBV21-1; j_call: TRBJ1-3; cdr3_aa: CASSKEVGTTGHPGNTIYF; cdr3_nt: TGTGCCAGCAGCAAAGAGGTTGGGACTACTGGACATCCTGGAAACACCATATATTTT
d_call: .; clone_size: .; v_call: TRBV3-1/TRBV3-2; j_call: TRBJ2-3; cdr3_aa: CASSQGAGMTDTQYF; cdr3_nt: TGTGCCAGCAGCCAAGGGGCGGGAATGACAGATACGCAGTATTTT
d_call: .; clone_size: .; v_call: TRBV9; j_call: TRBJ2-1; cdr3_aa: CASSVALNPEQFF; cdr3_nt: TGTGCCAGCAGCGTGGCCTTGAATCCTGAGCAGTTCTTC
d_call: .; clone_size: .; v_call: TRBV5-1; j_call: TRBJ2-3; cdr3_aa: CASSLYETRSYSTDTQYF; cdr3_nt: TGCGCCAGCAGCTTGTATGAGACTAGAAGTTATAGCACAGATACGCAGTATTTT
d_call: .; clone_size: .; v_call: TRBV25-1; j_call: TRBJ1-3; cdr3_aa: CASSDTGGGARNTIYF; cdr3_nt: TGTGCCAGCAGTGATACCGGAGGGGGGGCTCGAAACACCATATATTTT
d_call: TRBD1; clone_size: .; v_call: TRBV6-5; j_call: TRBJ2-5; cdr3_aa: CASSYSTGKFETQYF; cdr3_nt: TGTGCCAGCAGTTACTCGACAGGGAAGTTTGAGACCCAGTACTTC
d_call: .; clone_size: .; v_call: TRBV29-1; j_call: TRBJ2-2; cdr3_aa: CSARTGVGTGELFF; cdr3_nt: TGCAGCGCCCGTACCGGGGTGGGCACCGGGGAGCTGTTTTTT
d_call: .; clone_size: few; v_call: TRBV6-5; j_call: TRBJ2-1; cdr3_aa: CASSYSLGEQFF; cdr3_nt: TGTGCCAGCAGTTACTCACTAGGTGAGCAGTTCTTC
d_call: .; clone_size: .; v_call: TRBV3-1/TRBV3-2; j_call: TRBJ2-7; cdr3_aa: CASSQVPREQYF; cdr3_nt: TGTGCCAGCAGCCAAGTCCCTCGGGAGCAGTACTTC
d_call: .; clone_size: few; v_call: TRBV24-1; j_call: TRBJ2-3; cdr3_aa: CATSDFFRGGADTQYF; cdr3_nt: TGTGCCACCAGTGATTTTTTTCGCGGAGGGGCAGATACGCAGTATTTT
d_call: TRBD2; clone_size: .; v_call: TRBV28; j_call: TRBJ2-5; cdr3_aa: CASSSPGSAGGPGETQYF; cdr3_nt: TGTGCCAGCAGCTCCCCCGGCTCAGCGGGAGGGCCCGGGGAGACCCAGTACTTC
d_call: TRBD2; clone_size: .; v_call: TRBV11-2; j_call: TRBJ2-1; cdr3_aa: CASSLDLVAGARFF; cdr3_nt: TGTGCCAGCAGCTTAGATTTGGTAGCGGGAGCCCGGTTCTTC
d_call: TRBD2; clone_size: .; v_call: TRBV2; j_call: TRBJ2-5; cdr3_aa: CASNRGLAAYRNTQYF; cdr3_nt: TGTGCCAGCAATAGGGGACTAGCGGCATATAGGAATACCCAGTACTTC
d_call: TRBD1; clone_size: .; v_call: TRBV28; j_call: TRBJ2-3; cdr3_aa: CASSKTGINTDTQYF; cdr3_nt: TGTGCCAGCAGTAAGACAGGGATAAACACAGATACGCAGTATTTT
d_call: TRBD2; clone_size: .; v_call: TRBV11-3; j_call: TRBJ2-7; cdr3_aa: CASSFSRLAGVKSYEQYF; cdr3_nt: TGTGCCAGCAGCTTTTCCCGACTAGCGGGAGTTAAGTCCTACGAGCAGTACTTC
d_call: TRBD2; clone_size: .; v_call: TRBV7-9; j_call: TRBJ2-2; cdr3_aa: CASSLVAGAAGELFF; cdr3_nt: TGTGCCAGCAGCTTAGTTGCGGGAGCGGCCGGGGAGCTGTTTTTT
d_call: .; clone_size: .; v_call: TRBV11-2; j_call: TRBJ2-2; cdr3_aa: CASSLSGLHTGELFF; cdr3_nt: TGTGCCAGCAGCTTATCGGGACTCCACACCGGGGAGCTGTTTTTT
d_call: TRBD1; clone_size: few; v_call: TRBV27; j_call: TRBJ2-7; cdr3_aa: CASSEHRGLVHEQYF; cdr3_nt: TGTGCCAGCAGTGAACACAGGGGGCTGGTTCACGAGCAGTACTTC
d_call: .; clone_size: .; v_call: TRBV9; j_call: TRBJ1-2; cdr3_aa: CASSVGVDGIHPSDYGYTF; cdr3_nt: TGTGCCAGCAGCGTAGGAGTGGACGGGATTCACCCCTCTGACTATGGCTACACCTTC
d_call: TRBD2; clone_size: many; v_call: TRBV4-1; j_call: TRBJ2-7; cdr3_aa: CASSPRLAGGNIYEQYF; cdr3_nt: TGCGCCAGCAGCCCCCGACTAGCGGGAGGGAACATCTACGAGCAGTACTTC
d_call: .; clone_size: .; v_call: TRBV5-4; j_call: TRBJ1-2; cdr3_aa: CASSPGGVAGGYTF; cdr3_nt: TGTGCCAGCAGCCCGGGGGGGGTGGCTGGGGGCTACACCTTC